One sample yielded the 30 T cell receptor beta chains listed below, sequenced in a study of CD8+ T cells in alopecia areata. The treatment: oral pan-JAK inhibitor, 5-10 mg twice daily. In each case, RNA was isolated and then reverse transcribed into cDNA as the sequencing template. Generated by immunoSEQ multiplex PCR, the TCRdb table keeps only in-frame clones and is missing some. The sample has 170,000 or so clones; about 60% are singletons. Material: CD8+ T cells sorted from blood, obtained at week 24, from a patient treated with tofacitinib. Receptors were obtained from a human donor with alopecia areata.

The genes are TRBV6-5 and TRBJ1-1; weak D call: TRBD1 (5 bases). V was trimmed by 2 bases and J by 7 bases, leaving 11 bases between them. The CDR3 consists of 13 residues. Germline CDR1 reads MNHEY; CDR2 reads SVGAGI. CDR3 sequence reads: CASSYTGEGEAFF. The DNA for the CDR3 is TGTGCCAGCAGTTACACGGGGGAAGGTGAAGCTTTCTTT.

This clone was picked up a small number of times. This rearrangement joins TRBV9 to TRBJ2-2, with 11 bases identical to TRBD1. Germline-derived CDR1 and CDR2 are SGDLS and YYNGEE. With V trimmed by 4 bases and J by 7 bases, 6 bases remained unmatched. The CDR3 extends over 15 amino acids. DNA of the CDR3: TGTGCCAGCAGCTACGGACAGGGGGCGAGCGGGGAGCTGTTTTTT. Its translation: CASSYGQGASGELFF.

This clone was recorded a few times. The V gene is TRBV29-1, the J gene TRBJ1-1, with no clear D. The CDR3 runs to 15 residues. Germline V lookup: CDR1 SQVTM, CDR2 ANQGSEA. V was pared by 0 bases and J by 8 bases, with 19 bases between. The CDR3 sequence: CSVEDGIGPLTEAFF. CDR3 DNA: TGCAGCGTTGAAGACGGAATCGGACCCCTTACCGAAGCTTTCTTT.

In its sample, this clone was seen a few times. The chain links TRBV7-9 to TRBJ1-1; D uncertain. With 5 bases removed from V and 0 bases from J, the gap between germline ends came to 4 bases. Germline CDR1 is SEHNR and CDR2 is FQNEAQ (reference sequence). This CDR3 contains 12 residues. CDR3 sequence reads: CASSRMNTEAFF. CDR3 in DNA: TGTGCCAGCAGCCGGATGAACACTGAAGCTTTCTTT. The full variable domain, completed using reference TRBV7-9 and TRBJ1-1, is DTGVSQNPRHKITKRGQNVTFRCDPISEHNRLYWYRQTLGQGPEFLTYFQNEAQLEKSRLLSDRFSAERPKGSFSTLEIQRTEQGDSAMYLCASSRMNTEAFFGQGTRLTVV.

This sequence joins TRBV2 and TRBJ1-2; D is unclear. The germline gives CDR1 SNHLY, CDR2 FYNNEI. Deletions cut 2 bases from V and 8 bases from J, with 6 bases between. There are 11 residues in the CDR3. In DNA, the CDR3 is TGTGCCAGCAGTGAAAACCCGGGCTACACCTTC. It specifies CASSENPGYTF.

This clone was seen once. The chain employs TRBV6-5 and TRBJ2-7; perhaps TRBD1 as D (5 bases). The CDR3 totals 14 residues. V was pared by 10 bases and J by 3 bases, with 19 bases between. Germline CDR1 is MNHEY and CDR2 is SVGAGI. This chain's CDR3 is CATSKPGSDYEQYF. The CDR3 DNA reads as TGTGCCACCTCTAAACCAGGGTCTGACTACGAGCAGTACTTC.

The genes are TRBV19 and TRBJ2-7, with D hard to call. Germline CDR1 reads LNHDA; CDR2 reads SQIVND (reference sequence). The CDR3 runs 15 residues. Trimming took off 0 bases at V and 0 bases at J, with 9 bases between the two ends. CDR3 nucleotides: TGTGCCAGTAGTATAGATTCCGGAGACTCCTACGAGCAGTACTTC. Amino acids: CASSIDSGDSYEQYF.

The chain employs TRBV30 and TRBJ1-1, with D perhaps TRBD1 (5 bases). This CDR3 comprises 15 residues. V lost 0 bases to trimming and J lost 3 bases, with 14 bases between them. The germline CDR1 and CDR2 sequences are GTSNPN and SVGIG (reference sequence). CDR3 bases: TGTGCCTGGAGTGTACCGGGGACCCCTTACACTGAAGCTTTCTTT. It yields the protein CAWSVPGTPYTEAFF.

The table lists this clone with a few counts. CDR3 sequence (DNA): TGTGCCAGCAGCCTTATTCCAGGACAGGGGTTCTCCTACAATGAGCAGTTCTTC. Translating gives CASSLIPGQGFSYNEQFF. This chain joins TRBV9 and TRBJ2-1, with 9 nucleotides matching TRBD1. The CDR3 runs to 18 residues. V lost 4 bases and J lost 0; bases outside the gene matches: 11. Per germline, CDR1 SGDLS and CDR2 YYNGEE.

The chain carries TRBV5-6 and TRBJ2-7, with TRBD2 matching 14 bases. Unmatched junction bases numbered 2, after V lost 3 bases and J lost 0 bases. The germline V gene has CDR1 SGHDT and CDR2 YYEEEE. This CDR3 comprises 16 residues. DNA of the CDR3: TGTGCCAGCAGCTGGACTAGCGGGGGGCCCTCCTACGAGCAGTACTTC. This gives the protein CASSWTSGGPSYEQYF.

The chain employs TRBV5-6 and TRBJ1-1; possibly TRBD1 for D (5 bases). With 0 bases removed from V and 7 bases from J, the gap between germline ends came to 13 bases. This CDR3 contains 14 residues. CDR1 SGHDT and CDR2 YYEEEE come from the germline V gene. CDR3 sequence reads: CASSLGIGHVEAFF. CDR3 DNA sequence: TGTGCCAGCAGCTTGGGAATTGGACACGTTGAAGCTTTCTTT.

V usage is TRBV30 and J usage is TRBJ1-5, with a tentative D call TRBD1 (5 bases). Germline V gene lookup returns CDR1 GTSNPN and CDR2 SVGIG (reference sequence). V lost 0 bases to trimming and J lost 7 bases, with 16 bases between them. The CDR3 is 15 residues long. The CDR3 DNA reads as TGTGCCTGGAGTGTACCCGGAGCAGGGTACCAGCCCCAGCATTTT. Amino acid sequence: CAWSVPGAGYQPQHF.

This chain links TRBV6-5 with TRBJ1-2; 8 bases map to TRBD1. The junction had 3 bases not matched to a gene; V was cut back by 5 bases and J by 4 bases. The CDR3 covers 13 residues. Germline CDR1 MNHEY, CDR2 SVGAGI. The CDR3 nucleotides are TGTGCCAGCAGTGGACAGGGAGGCTATGGCTACACCTTC. This codes for CASSGQGGYGYTF.

This chain links TRBV7-2 with TRBJ2-7, with 7 bases identical to TRBD1. The CDR3 length is 15 residues. Germline V gene lookup returns CDR1 SGHTA and CDR2 FQGNSA. The V segment lost 1 base and the J segment 2 bases; nucleotides outside the gene matches: 5. CDR3 coding DNA: TGTGCCAGCAGCTTAGTGAGGGGGCCTACCTACGAGCAGTACTTC. It is translated as CASSLVRGPTYEQYF.

V and J are TRBV4-2 and TRBJ2-7; D might be TRBD1 (5 bases). The CDR3 is made up of 15 amino acids. V lost 0 bases and J lost 0, with 9 bases in between. Germline V gives CDR1 LGHNA, CDR2 YNFKEQ. The CDR3 loop is CASSQEGVSSYEQYF. The CDR3 region has the DNA TGTGCCAGCAGCCAAGAAGGGGTGAGCTCCTACGAGCAGTACTTC.

The chain is built from TRBV6-6 and TRBJ1-5; D gene ambiguous. Trimming removed 0 bases from V and 4 bases from J, with 7 bases in between. The CDR3 is 14 residues long. CDR1 and CDR2 from the germline V gene are MNHNY and SVGAGI (reference sequence). For the CDR3, the DNA is TGTGCCAGCAGTTACTCGAGTTGGAATCAGCCCCAGCATTTT. It yields the protein CASSYSSWNQPQHF.

The rearrangement joins TRBV4-1 to TRBJ1-5, with 10 bases lining up with TRBD1. The CDR3 runs 16 residues. Trimming at V came to 2 bases and at J to 6 bases, leaving 7 bases not matched to a gene. Per the germline V gene, CDR1 is MGHRA and CDR2 is YSYEKL. The CDR3 DNA reads TGCGCCAGCAGCCAACAGGGACAGGGGCTGGGTCAGCCCCAGCATTTT. Protein product: CASSQQGQGLGQPQHF.

This chain connects TRBV2 to TRBJ1-2; 9 nucleotides match TRBD1. The ends lost 2 bases at V and 7 bases at J; junction bases unmatched: 8. Germline V gives CDR1 SNHLY, CDR2 FYNNEI. The CDR3 covers 15 residues. CDR3 nucleotide sequence: TGTGCCAGCAGTGAATACAGGGGGCAGGAAGGTGGCTACACCTTC. The encoded protein is CASSEYRGQEGGYTF.

The chain employs TRBV30 and TRBJ1-6; 7 bases line up with TRBD1. From germline, CDR1 is GTSNPN and CDR2 SVGIG (reference sequence). This CDR3 region has 14 residues. The V and J ends lost 2 bases and 10 bases, in that order; junction bases with no gene match: 8. The CDR3 region is CAWSSTGVRSPLHF. CDR3 nucleotide sequence: TGTGCCTGGAGTTCAACAGGGGTTCGGTCACCCCTCCACTTT.

The chain recombines TRBV15 with TRBJ1-2, with 7 bases fitting TRBD1. The CDR3 is 15 residues long. The ends lost 2 bases at V and 8 bases at J; junction bases unmatched: 11. CDR1 and CDR2 from the germline V gene are LNHNV and YYDKDF (reference sequence). CDR3 nucleotide sequence: TGTGCCACCAGCAGACAAACAGGGGATGCGGGAGGCTACACCTTC. It is translated as CATSRQTGDAGGYTF.

The chain links TRBV15 to TRBJ2-1; perhaps TRBD1 as D (5 bases). Germline V lookup: CDR1 LNHNV, CDR2 YYDKDF (reference sequence). The CDR3 loop spans 12 amino acids. V lost 5 bases and J lost 6, with 8 bases in between. The CDR3 spells CATSLGRNEQFF. In DNA form, the CDR3 reads TGTGCCACCAGCTTGGGGCGCAATGAGCAGTTCTTC.

In its sample, this clone was seen a few times. V usage is TRBV2 and J usage is TRBJ1-2; D gene uncertain. From germline, CDR1 is SNHLY and CDR2 FYNNEI. V lost 7 bases to trimming and J lost 6 bases, with 3 bases between them. This CDR3 is 9 amino acids long. This CDR3 reads CASKDGYTF. In nucleotides, the CDR3 is TGTGCCAGCAAGGATGGCTACACCTTC.

This clone was found once. The J gene is TRBJ1-5, the V gene TRBV4-2; D might be TRBD1 (5 bases). Between the trimmed V and J ends, which lost 0 bases and 1 base, there was a span of 13 bases. Germline assignment: CDR1 LGHNA and CDR2 YNFKEQ. CDR3 size: 17 residues. The CDR3 sequence: CASSQDGTKGSNQPQHF. DNA of the CDR3: TGTGCCAGCAGCCAAGATGGGACGAAGGGGAGCAATCAGCCCCAGCATTTT.

In its sample, this clone was seen a few times. The chain is built from TRBV21-1 and TRBJ2-7. TRBV21-1 is an annotated pseudogene. The length of the CDR3 is 16 residues. The CDR3 nucleotides are TGTGCCAGCAGCAAAGTCGAGGGGATCGGCTCCTACGAGCAGTACTTC. This codes for CASSKVEGIGSYEQYF.

This CDR3 reads CASSQLEGGPNSYEQYF. The DNA for the CDR3 is TGCGCCAGCAGTCAATTAGAGGGGGGCCCAAACTCCTACGAGCAGTACTTC. The rearrangement links TRBV23-1 to TRBJ2-7; D tentatively fits TRBD1 or TRBD2 (6 bases each). Being an ORF, TRBV23-1 has a function that is uncertain. CDR3 size: 17 residues. Trimming took 1 base from V and 0 from J, leaving 16 bases between them.

The chain couples TRBV5-6 to TRBJ1-2, with unresolved D. Germline CDR1 and CDR2: SGHDT and YYEEEE. CDR3 length: 11 residues. The V and J ends lost 1 base and 6 bases respectively, with 4 bases between them. The DNA of the CDR3 is TGTGCCAGCAGCTTGTTGGATGGCTACACCTTC. Protein sequence: CASSLLDGYTF.

The chain combines TRBV30 with TRBJ2-7; D may be TRBD2 (5 bases). CDR1 and CDR2 from the germline V gene are GTSNPN and SVGIG (reference sequence). CDR3 length: 14 amino acids. Trimming removed 3 bases at V and 3 bases at J, with 15 bases between. CDR3: CAWRVERDGYEQYF. Written as DNA, the CDR3 is TGTGCCTGGAGGGTCGAGAGGGATGGCTACGAGCAGTACTTC.

J is TRBJ2-5 and V is TRBV27; the D gene is possibly TRBD2 (6 bases). There are 19 residues in the CDR3. Between the trimmed V and J ends, which lost 6 bases and 5 bases, there was a span of 31 bases. Per the germline V gene, CDR1 is MNHEY and CDR2 is SMNVEV (reference sequence). CDR3 region: CASSSIPPTSEEGWETQYF. DNA for the CDR3: TGTGCCAGCAGCTCCATCCCCCCGACTAGTGAGGAGGGGTGGGAGACCCAGTACTTC.

This clone was counted between two and nine times. The chain links TRBV29-1 to TRBJ1-1, with a weak D call TRBD1 (5 bases). The V end was cut by 0 bases, the J end by 4 bases, with 12 bases between. The length of the CDR3 is 14 residues. In germline, CDR1 is SQVTM, CDR2 ANQGSEA. CDR3 region: CSVEEGQGGTEAFF. The CDR3 DNA reads TGCAGCGTTGAAGAGGGCCAGGGTGGCACTGAAGCTTTCTTT.

The chain recombines TRBV4-2 with TRBJ2-7; no firm D call. The germline V and J ends were trimmed by 0 bases and 0 bases, with 9 bases remaining between them. This CDR3 comprises 15 residues. The V gene's germline CDR1 is LGHNA and CDR2 YNFKEQ. The CDR3 DNA is TGTGCCAGCAGCCAAGAAGAATCTAGCTCCTACGAGCAGTACTTC. It translates to CASSQEESSSYEQYF.